What follows are 11 T cell receptor beta chains derived from one specimen sequenced in a study of blood T cell repertoires in COVID-19. Profiled with immunoSEQ multiplex PCR; TCRdb holds only in-frame clones, not every one. The sample shows a few hundred thousand clones, under 90% of them seen only once. The sequencing sample was made of PBMCs or T cells enriched from blood (not recorded which). The source is a woman between 45 and 65 years old who had been exposed to COVID-19.

This clone turned up a few times. The chain couples TRBV19 to TRBJ1-1; D is undetermined. The CDR3 spans 13 residues. The V gene lost 7 bases and the J gene lost 7 bases, with 16 bases spanning the gap. The germline CDR1 and CDR2 sequences are LNHDA and SQIVND (reference sequence). The CDR3, as DNA: TGTGCCAGTACCATAGCCGCCACTAGTGAAGCTTTCTTT. This translates into CASTIAATSEAFF. The entire variable domain, with the rest obtained from reference TRBV19 and TRBJ1-1, is as follows: DGGITQSPKYLFRKEGQNVTLSCEQNLNHDAMYWYRQDPGQGLRLIYYSQIVNDFQKGDIAEGYSVSREKKESFPLTVTSAQKNPTAFYLCASTIAATSEAFFGQGTRLTVV.

This clone was picked up one time. The chain carries TRBV2 and TRBJ2-7; 7 bases are shared with TRBD1. J was trimmed by 3 bases and V by 4 bases; bases with no gene match: 3. The germline gives CDR1 SNHLY, CDR2 FYNNEI. This CDR3 region has 13 residues. In DNA form, the CDR3 reads TGTGCCAGCAGTGTAGACAGGGACTACGAGCAGTACTTC. It yields the protein CASSVDRDYEQYF.

The V gene is TRBV5-5, the J gene TRBJ1-6; 8 nucleotides agree with TRBD1. CDR3 length: 16 residues. The germline V gene has CDR1 SGHKS and CDR2 YYEKEE (reference sequence). Trimming at V came to 0 bases and at J to 6 bases, leaving 5 bases not matched to a gene. The CDR3 nucleotides are TGTGCCAGCAGCTTGGCAGGGGGCTCGGGTAATTCACCCCTCCACTTT. It codes for CASSLAGGSGNSPLHF. Combining the CDR3 with reference TRBV5-5 and TRBJ1-6 gives the whole variable domain DAGVTQSPTHLIKTRGQQVTLRCSPISGHKSVSWYQQVLGQGPQFIFQYYEKEERGRGNFPDRFSARQFPNYSSELNVNALLLGDSALYLCASSLAGGSGNSPLHFGNGTRLTVT.

The chain is built from TRBV6-5 and TRBJ1-6; possibly TRBD1 for D (5 bases). Germline V gene data show CDR1 as MNHEY and CDR2 as SVGAGI. Deletions cut 8 bases from V and 10 bases from J, with 18 bases between. This CDR3 is 14 amino acids long. CDR3: CASGSWGPPSPLHF. The CDR3 nucleotides are TGTGCCAGCGGGTCTTGGGGCCCCCCGTCACCCCTCCACTTT.

J is TRBJ2-3 and V is TRBV2; tentatively, D is TRBD2 (5 bases). Germline-derived CDR1 and CDR2 are SNHLY and FYNNEI. This CDR3 has 14 amino acids. V lost 8 bases, J lost 1 base, and 13 bases lay in between. The CDR3 coding sequence is TGTGCCAGCCTCTCGGGGATCCGCACAGATACGCAGTATTTT. This gives the protein CASLSGIRTDTQYF.

The sample holds a few counts of this clone. The V gene is TRBV4-2, the J gene TRBJ1-6, with 7 bases aligning to TRBD1. With 1 base clipped from V and 7 bases from J, the junction kept 4 bases outside the gene matches. Looked up from germline, CDR1 is LGHNA and CDR2 is YNFKEQ. The CDR3 spans 15 residues. This CDR3 reads CASSQVEGANSPLHF. CDR3 in DNA: TGTGCCAGCAGCCAAGTAGAGGGGGCCAATTCACCCCTCCACTTT.

V and J are TRBV6-5 and TRBJ1-5; 8 positions agree with TRBD1. This CDR3 comprises 15 residues. CDR1 and CDR2 (germline): MNHEY, SVGAGI. V shed 6 bases and J 7 bases; nucleotides not matched to a gene: 11. The chain's CDR3 is CASSTQQGGIQPQHF. The CDR3 nucleotides read TGTGCCAGCAGCACACAACAGGGGGGTATACAGCCCCAGCATTTT.

The chain recombines TRBV29-1 with TRBJ2-3; TRBD2 might be the D (5 bases). Trimming removed 1 base at V and 9 bases at J, with 5 bases between. Germline V gene sequence: CDR1 SQVTM, CDR2 ANQGSEA. CDR3 size: 10 residues. The CDR3 sequence is CSVEGRTQYF. DNA of the CDR3: TGCAGCGTTGAAGGGAGGACGCAGTATTTT.

The gene calls are TRBV2 and TRBJ1-6; a possible D gene is TRBD1 (5 bases). This CDR3 comprises 13 residues. V was trimmed by 1 base and J by 8 bases, leaving 6 bases between them. CDR1 is SNHLY, CDR2 FYNNEI, per germline. The CDR3 region has the DNA TGTGCCAGCAGTGAAGTAGGGGATTCACCCCTCCACTTT. Its protein is CASSEVGDSPLHF.

J is TRBJ2-7 and V is TRBV6-5, with TRBD1 matching 10 bases. V gave up 10 bases and J gave up 3 bases; unmatched junction bases: 12. The CDR3 is made up of 15 amino acids. Germline V gene data show CDR1 as MNHEY and CDR2 as SVGAGI. The CDR3 reads CATHNHRDRGYEQYF. The DNA for the CDR3 is TGTGCCACTCACAACCACCGGGACAGGGGCTACGAGCAGTACTTC.

The chain couples TRBV12-3 or TRBV12-4 to TRBJ2-5, with a tentative D call TRBD2 (5 bases). V was cut by 7 bases and J by 2 bases, with 11 bases left in between. The CDR3 spans 13 residues. The CDR3 DNA reads as TGTGCCAGCACTCAGGACTTACAAGAGACCCAGTACTTC. Encoded protein: CASTQDLQETQYF.